This T cell receptor (beta chain) was profiled in a study of cytomegalovirus exposure and HLA in healthy donors (dated by TCRdb to 2016 to 2017). General notes on the study: An earlier analysis of approximately 640 of the donors reported roughly 270 Gb of sequence data and more than 90 million unique TCR beta sequences from 150 million to 200 million T cells. An earlier analysis of 500 to 650 of the donors applied high-throughput TCR beta sequencing to assess whether each TCR beta V gene segment acted as functional or pseudogenic. A later analysis re-analyzed previously published TCR beta repertoires from 666 donors and added high-resolution HLA genotyping to study TCR occurrence patterns. The study was designed to test whether signatures of past pathogen exposure could be identified by cataloging public T cell receptors. An early release that covered 640 HLA-typed donors contained approximately 300 gigabases of sequencing data and 65 million to 100 million unique TCR sequences. Every repertoire in the discovery cohort had been generated on one and the same sequencing platform. HLA typing included class I and class II loci at four-digit resolution. Along with the approximately 670-subject first cohort, a separate validation cohort of over 90 different subjects was used. Five DR-DQ haplotypes were handled as single units for association and clustering, since linkage in the cohort was strong. A later genetic analysis used genome-wide SNP genotypes for about 65% of the 666 donors, treating that subset as a discovery cohort. Typing coverage differed by locus: A, B, C, DRB1 and DQB1 were typed in roughly 620-630 donors, DQA1 in 500 to 550, DPA1 in roughly 590, and DPB1 in just under 480. The genetic ancestry cluster associated with self-reported Caucasian donors included over 80% of the roughly 400 genotyped donors. The study profiled the T cell repertoires of about 720 subjects by immunosequencing and related them to cytomegalovirus serostatus. The study combined high-throughput TCR immunosequencing, statistical association of individual TCRs with disease status, and machine learning to predict cytomegalovirus infection status. Across approximately 400 genotyped donors of the cohort, an average of 235,054 unique TCR beta nucleotide sequences per donor were sequenced, and roughly 20% of those sequences were non-productive. The later analysis used no new phenotypic data to find candidate immune exposures, relying instead on TCR beta sequences and their occurrence across donors. Alongside the repertoire data, information on donor age, sex, ethnicity and CMV serostatus was compiled.

The cohort was made up of 650 to 700 healthy bone marrow donors. Cohort members were all nominally healthy when sampled, although unrecorded immune exposures were likely present. The donor was CMV seronegative and belonged to the group of 350 to 400 seronegative cohort members. Each donor provided a peripheral blood sample, and peripheral blood mononuclear cells were used for TCR beta sequencing. Genomic DNA was extracted from the blood cell samples with the Qiagen DNeasy Blood Extraction Kit. The library relied on the immunoSEQ multiplex PCR assay. For the multiplex PCR, a mixture combining 60 forward primers for TCR Vbeta segments and 13 reverse primers for TCR Jbeta segments was used. Amplification of the CDR3 region of rearranged TCR beta genes was performed with a multiplex PCR assay on genomic DNA. The Illumina HiSeq System was used to sequence the amplified TCR beta libraries as 87-base-pair reads. From the authors' description of their analysis: A later analysis tallied roughly 76 million unique TCR beta chains across the 610 or so repertoires, and approximately 12 million of those chains were shared by two or more donors. Raw reads were error-corrected and collapsed into unique sequences with a nearest-neighbor algorithm that merged closely related sequences to remove PCR and sequencing errors. V, D and J gene segments were assigned by aligning CDR3 sequences to IMGT reference sequences. For a sequence to be retained, a match of at least six nucleotides to both a V gene segment and a J gene segment was required. A rearrangement counted as productive if the CDR3 had no stop codons and remained in frame with V and J, and every other rearrangement counted as non-productive. CDR3 was defined according to IMGT convention as the region running from the second conserved V-encoded cysteine to the conserved J-encoded phenylalanine. Sequences without an unambiguous match to a single V gene segment were excluded from the earlier analysis of 500 to 700 of the donors. An earlier analysis of a few hundred of the donors called V segments functional above 56.7% productive rearrangements and segregating when the between-donor standard deviation exceeded 5%. A statistical classification framework was developed to diagnose cytomegalovirus status using the catalog of TCR beta chain sequences. In a later analysis, V and J genes were assigned by comparing TCR nucleotide sequences against IMGT/GENE-DB human TR gene sequences. Using the TCRdist pipeline, a later analysis assigned CDR3 sequences along with most-parsimonious VDJ recombination scenarios. In a later analysis, every TCR beta chain was defined by the combination of its CDR3 amino acid sequence and its V-gene family, and reads without a unique V-gene family were dropped. In a later analysis, fewer than 650 highly shared, low-generation-probability nucleotide sequences were removed to address suspected cross-contamination and a sequencing artifact. In a later analysis, a clonal expansion index for each public chain was calculated from normalized within-repertoire ranks of inferred template counts. Generation probabilities in a later analysis came from a VDJ recombination model fitted to out-of-frame rearrangements, and those results were checked against IGoR. A later analysis scored TCR-TCR, TCR-HLA and TCR-CMV co-occurrence with hypergeometric tests, applying a repertoire-size bias correction to TCR pairs. A later analysis estimated false discovery rates by permuting HLA or CMV assignments 20 times. In a later analysis, co-occurring TCRs were grouped with DBSCAN, and TCRdist sequence similarity was added when clustering was performed within HLA-allele-positive subsets. Co-occurrence clustering excluded repertoires with fewer than 30,000 or more than 120,000 public chains, plus five with anomalous nucleotide sharing. The table comes from immuneACCESS by way of TCRdb, which keeps in-frame sequences with V and J called. Part of the clones is missing from these tables; in studies checked, under half for an unresolved V gene and the rest for unknown reasons. Clone size and the V and J calls come from that table; the DNA yielded D and trimming. The sample's table lists a count of under 95,000 clones. 0.58% of the sample is in the top ten clones.

At the junction V is shortened by 1 base and J by 2 bases, with 11 bases in between. Including the terminal cysteine and phenylalanine, the CDR3 comprises 15 residues. The kept DNA is CDR3 alone, 45 bases in frame from the first base. From a lookup of the germline V gene (reference sequence), CDR1 and CDR2 are SEHNR and FQNEAQ. Broad study findings and their caveats: Linkage disequilibrium might explain the correlated functional status among segregating V segments, but an unknown experimental factor could not be ruled out. A further reported finding was that TCR beta sequences accurately predicted the HLA-A and HLA-B alleles for most subjects in the first cohort. Compared with the 666-donor mean, donors in an Asian-associated ancestry cluster had fewer N-insertions in productive TCRs, according to a later genetic analysis. The study gave a list of 150 to 200 TCR beta chains associated with cytomegalovirus. The presence/absence analyses assumed that sequencing depth was roughly uniform across donors, and that assumption may not be true. An earlier analysis of some 560 of the donors showed that most TCR beta V segments appeared in productive rearrangements either about 87% or about 30% of the time, which broadly matched IMGT annotations. The 87-base-pair reads could not distinguish some IMGT-functional V segments, including TRBV6-2 and TRBV6-3, so those segments were excluded. According to a later analysis, most CMV-associated TCR beta chains appeared to be HLA-restricted, and the HLA associations seemed to be driven largely by CMV exposure. Because HLA typing was missing for some donors at each locus, association tests included only the typed subset. While some public TCRs were present in many individuals, most TCR sequences turned up only very rarely across donors. According to the authors, the approach could potentially be generalized to other disease states and immunological phenotypes. Three of the identified cytomegalovirus-associated TCR beta chains were confirmed in vitro to be specific for cytomegalovirus antigens. Assigning TCR associations to individual alleles was difficult when HLA alleles, especially DR and DQ, strongly co-occurred. Because counts were too low, seventeen rarely observed V segments, including chromosome 9 orphons, were excluded from the earlier analysis of fewer than 650 of the donors. A cluster of highly shared sequence variants was judged likely to be a technical artifact of the sequencing pipeline. CMV serostatus was the only immune exposure information available for the cohort. A later genetic analysis associated a missense DCLRE1C variant with V-gene and J-gene trimming of TCR beta chains, and an independent cohort replicated the association. The classifier was reported to diagnose cytomegalovirus status with high specificity and sensitivity in both the original cohort and the validation cohort. In this cohort, only TCR beta chains were sequenced, and detectable features were limited by the absence of alpha or paired-chain data. In a later analysis, the rate of TCR association differed among HLA loci, with DRB1 alleles having the most associated TCRs and HLA-C alleles having the fewest. In a later analysis, several top co-occurrence clusters were reported to appear linked to parvovirus B19, influenza, CMV and Epstein-Barr virus. In a later analysis, HLA-associated TCR beta chains showed more clonal expansion and lower generation probabilities than non-associated chains that were equally common. Specific HLA alleles were associated with 16,951 TCR beta sequences at a false discovery rate of 0.05 in a later analysis.

About this clone: What this receptor recognizes is not known.

The sample comprised PBMCs. This receptor chain uses TRBV7-9 and TRBJ1-2; TRBD1 might be the D gene, on 6 matching bases. This clonotype was sampled from a man between 45 and 60 years old in good health and CMV-seronegative. The base sequence is TGTGCCAGCAGCTTAGTGGGCAGGGGCAACTATGGCTACACCTTC. This encodes CASSLVGRGNYGYTF.